A selection of T cell receptor beta chains follows, all from one sample in a study of regulatory T cells in long-lasting Graves disease. MiXCR, run by TCRdb on the multiplex PCR reads, gives a single entry per CDR3 protein. Of 300,000 to 400,000 distinct CDR3 sequences listed, about 20% are singletons. Sequencing was performed on peripheral blood mononuclear cells (PBMCs), taken when the disease was refractory, from a patient treated with antithyroid drugs. These receptors all stem from a female donor with Graves disease. CDR3s leave out the opening cysteine and the closing phenylalanine or tryptophan. A D gene is named only where the DNA matches it firmly.

d_call	v_call	j_call	cdr3_aa
NA	TRBV7-9	TRBJ1-1	ASSFHMNTEAF
NA	TRBV4-1	TRBJ1-6	ASSQALPGDSPLH
NA	TRBV7-2	TRBJ1-2	ASSLGAGTNYGYT
NA	TRBV28	TRBJ2-7	ASSPLEDYEQY
NA	TRBV6-1	TRBJ1-1	ASRIIVHEGTEAF
NA	TRBV7-2	TRBJ1-2	ASSSNSGLKGYT
NA	TRBV6-2/TRBV6-3	TRBJ2-7	ASSYVREWYEQY
NA	TRBV5-5	TRBJ1-1	ASSLPQGSLEAF
NA	TRBV19	TRBJ1-2	ASSNLPVGLAFLEGGYT
NA	TRBV2	TRBJ1-1	ASKIGPSTEAF
NA	TRBV28	TRBJ1-2	ASSLFDGGYGYT
NA	TRBV4-3	TRBJ1-5	ASSQGHLYQPQH
TRBD1	TRBV19	TRBJ1-1	ASSSSGTGSTEAF
TRBD1	TRBV7-8	TRBJ1-2	ATRGANYGYT
NA	TRBV7-8	TRBJ2-5	ASTTFRETQY
NA	TRBV28	TRBJ2-2	ASSFTNTGELF
NA	TRBV3-1	TRBJ1-5	ASSQDRAQPQH
NA	TRBV15	TRBJ1-2	ATSRGLQTYGYT
TRBD1	TRBV11-2	TRBJ2-5	ASSSGQLQETQY
TRBD2	TRBV7-2	TRBJ2-2	ASSAGLAGGSTGELF
TRBD1	TRBV20-1	TRBJ2-7	SAVGTGLSNEQY
NA	TRBV30	TRBJ2-5	AWRGAGKETQY
NA	TRBV6-2/TRBV6-3	TRBJ2-7	ASSYRSDLSYEQY
TRBD2	TRBV27	TRBJ2-7	ASSLGSGVGHYEQY
NA	TRBV5-1	TRBJ2-4	ASSSDLNIQY
NA	TRBV18	TRBJ2-5	ASSRERQETQY
NA	TRBV28	TRBJ1-1	ASRDTMNTEAF
TRBD2	TRBV6-5	TRBJ2-7	ASSYSKYGLASYEQY
NA	TRBV30	TRBJ2-4	AWSVGRLAKNIQY
NA	TRBV30	TRBJ2-2	AWSTAVLTGELF
NA	TRBV19	TRBJ1-5	ASSQGWSAGQPQH
TRBD1	TRBV30	TRBJ1-1	AWGQGGTEAF
NA	TRBV12-3/TRBV12-4	TRBJ1-4	ASSAAGGATNEKLF
NA	TRBV7-2	TRBJ1-2	ASSAVWGGYT
NA	TRBV6-5	TRBJ1-1	ASSYSQASEAF
TRBD2	TRBV7-9	TRBJ2-7	ASSSGLAGVNEQY
TRBD1	TRBV27	TRBJ1-1	ASSPDRAPMNTEAF
NA	TRBV13	TRBJ2-5	ASSLIRAVALQETQY
TRBD2	TRBV6-2/TRBV6-3	TRBJ2-7	ASRREVPYEQY
TRBD1	TRBV20-1	TRBJ1-1	SALNPRGLGTEAF